This T cell receptor (beta chain) was sequenced for a study of cytomegalovirus exposure and HLA in healthy donors. For the study at large: The study placed less than 90% of its 350 to 450 genotyped donors in the Caucasian-associated ancestry cluster. Overall study findings and caveats: Overall, around 150 TCR beta chains were annotated as cytomegalovirus-associated. The study assumed roughly uniform donor sequencing depth for presence/absence analyses.

It was with 60 Vbeta and 13 Jbeta primers that the PCR ran. Clones were read by immunoSEQ multiplex PCR, and TCRdb kept only the in-frame ones, dropping some. Of about 130,000 clones in the sample, 80% are singletons; the top ten hold 3.3%. Germline V gene sequence: CDR1 SGHVS, CDR2 FNYEAQ. Trimming removed 5 bases from V and 3 bases from J; junction bases left unmatched: 7. The CDR3 consists of 16 residues. On this clone: No antigen is known for it.

The chain joins TRBV7-6 to TRBJ2-3, with 11 bases lining up with TRBD2. The sequenced sample was PBMCs. This receptor was taken from a male donor in good health and CMV-seronegative. The CDR3: CASSPLAGGSTDTQYF. CDR3 bases: TGTGCCAGCAGCCCCCTAGCGGGGGGCTCGACAGATACGCAGTATTTT.